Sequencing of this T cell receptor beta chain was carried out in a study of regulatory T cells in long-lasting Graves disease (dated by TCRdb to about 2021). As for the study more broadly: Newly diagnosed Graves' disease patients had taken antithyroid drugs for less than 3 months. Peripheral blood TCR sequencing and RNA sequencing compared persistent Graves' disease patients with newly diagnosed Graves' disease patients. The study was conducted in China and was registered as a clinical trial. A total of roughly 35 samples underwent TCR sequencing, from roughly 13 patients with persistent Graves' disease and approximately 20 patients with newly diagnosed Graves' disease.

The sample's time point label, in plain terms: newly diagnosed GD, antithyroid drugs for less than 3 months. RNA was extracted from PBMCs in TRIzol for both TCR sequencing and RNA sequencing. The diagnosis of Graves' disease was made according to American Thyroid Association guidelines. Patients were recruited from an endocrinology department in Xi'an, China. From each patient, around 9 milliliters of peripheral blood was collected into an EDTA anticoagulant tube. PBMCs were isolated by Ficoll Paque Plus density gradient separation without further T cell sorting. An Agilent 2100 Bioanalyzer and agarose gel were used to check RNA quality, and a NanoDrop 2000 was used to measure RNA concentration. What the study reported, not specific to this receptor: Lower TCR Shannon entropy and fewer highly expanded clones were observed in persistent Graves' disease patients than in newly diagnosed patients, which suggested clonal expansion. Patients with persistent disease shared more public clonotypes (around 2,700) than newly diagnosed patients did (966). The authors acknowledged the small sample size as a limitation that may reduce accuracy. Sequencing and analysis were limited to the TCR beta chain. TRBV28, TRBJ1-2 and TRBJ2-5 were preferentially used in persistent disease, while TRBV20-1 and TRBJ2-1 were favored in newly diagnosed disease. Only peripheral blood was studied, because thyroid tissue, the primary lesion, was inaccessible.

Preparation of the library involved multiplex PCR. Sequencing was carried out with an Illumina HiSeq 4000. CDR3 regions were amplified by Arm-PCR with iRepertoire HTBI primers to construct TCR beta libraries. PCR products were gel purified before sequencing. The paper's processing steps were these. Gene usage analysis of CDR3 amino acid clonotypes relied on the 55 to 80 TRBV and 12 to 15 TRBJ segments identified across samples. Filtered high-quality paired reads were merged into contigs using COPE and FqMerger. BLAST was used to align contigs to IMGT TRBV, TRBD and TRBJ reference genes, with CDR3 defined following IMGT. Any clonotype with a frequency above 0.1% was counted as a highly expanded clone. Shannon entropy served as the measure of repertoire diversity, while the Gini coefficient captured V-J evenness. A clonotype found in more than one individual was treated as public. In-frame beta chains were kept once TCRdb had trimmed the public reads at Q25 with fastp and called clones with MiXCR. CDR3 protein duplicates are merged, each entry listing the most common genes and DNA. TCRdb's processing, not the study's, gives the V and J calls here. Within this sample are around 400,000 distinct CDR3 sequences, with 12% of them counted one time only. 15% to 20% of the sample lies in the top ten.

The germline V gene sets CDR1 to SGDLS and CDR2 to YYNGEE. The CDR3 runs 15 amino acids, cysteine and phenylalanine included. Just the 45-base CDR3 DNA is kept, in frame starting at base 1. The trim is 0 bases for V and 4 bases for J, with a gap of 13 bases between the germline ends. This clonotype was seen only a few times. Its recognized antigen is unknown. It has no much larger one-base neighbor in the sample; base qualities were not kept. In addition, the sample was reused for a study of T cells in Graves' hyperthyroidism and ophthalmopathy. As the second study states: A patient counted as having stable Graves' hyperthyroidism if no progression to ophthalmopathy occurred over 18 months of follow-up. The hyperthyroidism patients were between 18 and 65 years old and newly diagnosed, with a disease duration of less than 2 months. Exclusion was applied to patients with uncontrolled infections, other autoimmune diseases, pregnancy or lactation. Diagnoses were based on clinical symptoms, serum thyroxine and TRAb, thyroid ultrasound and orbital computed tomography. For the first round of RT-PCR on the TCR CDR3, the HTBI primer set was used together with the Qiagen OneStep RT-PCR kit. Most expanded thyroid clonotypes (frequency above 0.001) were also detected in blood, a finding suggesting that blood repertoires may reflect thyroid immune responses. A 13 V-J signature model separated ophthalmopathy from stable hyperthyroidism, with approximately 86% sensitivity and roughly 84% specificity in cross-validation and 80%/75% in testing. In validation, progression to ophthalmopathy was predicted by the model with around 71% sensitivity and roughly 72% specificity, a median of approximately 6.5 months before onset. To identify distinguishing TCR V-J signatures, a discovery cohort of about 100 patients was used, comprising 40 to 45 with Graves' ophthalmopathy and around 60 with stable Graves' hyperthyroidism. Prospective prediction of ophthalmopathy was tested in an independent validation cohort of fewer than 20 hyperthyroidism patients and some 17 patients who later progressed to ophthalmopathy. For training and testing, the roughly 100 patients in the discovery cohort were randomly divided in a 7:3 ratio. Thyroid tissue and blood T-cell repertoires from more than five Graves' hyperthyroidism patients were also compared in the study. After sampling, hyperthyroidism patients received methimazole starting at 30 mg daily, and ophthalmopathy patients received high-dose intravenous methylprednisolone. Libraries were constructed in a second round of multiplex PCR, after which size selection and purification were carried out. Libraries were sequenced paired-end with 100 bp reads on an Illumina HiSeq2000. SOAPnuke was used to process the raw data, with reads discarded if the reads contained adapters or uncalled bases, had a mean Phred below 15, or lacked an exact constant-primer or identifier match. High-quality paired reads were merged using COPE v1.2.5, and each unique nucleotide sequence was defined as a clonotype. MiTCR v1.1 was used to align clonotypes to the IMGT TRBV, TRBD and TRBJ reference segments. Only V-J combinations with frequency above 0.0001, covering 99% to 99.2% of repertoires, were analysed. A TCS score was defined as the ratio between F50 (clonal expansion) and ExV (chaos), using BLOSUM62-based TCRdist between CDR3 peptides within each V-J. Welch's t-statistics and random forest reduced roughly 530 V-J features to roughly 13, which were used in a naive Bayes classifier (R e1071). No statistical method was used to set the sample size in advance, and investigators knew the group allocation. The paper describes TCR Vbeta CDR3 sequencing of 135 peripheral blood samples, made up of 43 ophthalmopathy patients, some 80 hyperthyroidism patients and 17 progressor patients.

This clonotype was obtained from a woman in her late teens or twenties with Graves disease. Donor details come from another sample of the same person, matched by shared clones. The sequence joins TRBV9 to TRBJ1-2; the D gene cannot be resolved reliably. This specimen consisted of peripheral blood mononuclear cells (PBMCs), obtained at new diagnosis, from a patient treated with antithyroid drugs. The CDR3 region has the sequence CASSVGSSGRYGYTF. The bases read TGTGCCAGCAGCGTAGGTTCCTCGGGCCGCTATGGCTACACCTTC.